This record concerns one T cell receptor beta chain sequence. Primed by a sample-barcoded 5' primer and a J-beta primer mix, a second PCR proceeded for about 6 to 11 cycles. TCRdb re-derived calls from the 5' RACE reads in MiXCR, one entry per CDR3 protein. The data hold 850,000 to 1,300,000 distinct CDR3 sequences, with 40% to 55% observed a single time. The data belong to a study of blood T cells in healthy people across ages. CDR3 size: 13 residues. This sequence joins TRBV21-1 and TRBJ1-1. TRBV21-1 is listed as a pseudogene. What was sequenced was blood. The sequence came from a woman aged 55-75 years in good health. CDR3 region: CASSKDRNTEAFF. DNA of the CDR3: TGTGCCAGCAGCAAAGACAGGAACACTGAAGCTTTCTTT.